This T cell receptor beta chain was sequenced during a study of shared clonotypes between healthy human individuals. On the study more broadly: The donor group consisted of two women and a few men, aged 18 to 49.

V dropped 0 bases and J dropped 5; count of bases not matched to a gene: 7. The CDR3 has 15 residues. The germline CDR1 and CDR2 sequences are SGHKS and YYEKEE (reference sequence). The assay was immunoSEQ multiplex PCR, and TCRdb's table has in-frame clones only and misses some. The sample carries about 600,000 clones, 70% to 80% recorded once. This chain connects TRBV5-5 to TRBJ2-7; 8 bases match TRBD2. The source is a middle-aged woman in good health. Some clones in this sample may be carry-over from other donors' samples. Sequencing input: PBMCs. As DNA, the CDR3 is TGTGCCAGCAGCTTGGCGGGACTAGTTTCCCACGAGCAGTACTTC. This translates into CASSLAGLVSHEQYF.